This T cell receptor (beta chain) is from a study of cytomegalovirus exposure and HLA in healthy donors. About this clone: Antigen: not known.

General study findings and limits: A few chains linked to CMV were shown in vitro to be specific for CMV antigens. First-cohort TCR clusters were later found to tend to co-occur in the roughly 110 validation repertoires. Most TCR sequences proved rare, with some public TCRs found in many donors. As was reported, the classifier diagnosed cytomegalovirus status with high specificity and sensitivity.

Germline values: CDR1 DFQATT, CDR2 SNEGSKA (reference sequence). V was trimmed by 3 bases and J by 12 bases, leaving 12 bases between them. CDR3 length: 11 amino acids. TCRdb's copy holds only in-frame clones and misses some; the assay was immunoSEQ multiplex PCR. The sample includes 55,000 to 80,000 clones, roughly 94% seen only once; the top ten take around 7%. The chain links TRBV20-1 to TRBJ2-1; D remains unclear. Material for sequencing was PBMCs. The TCR originated in a woman aged 18-30 years in good health and CMV-seropositive. The CDR3 is CSASEPFGQFF. CDR3 bases: TGCAGTGCTAGCGAGCCCTTCGGGCAGTTCTTC.